One and the same sample provided the 10 T cell receptor beta chains below, sequenced in a study of blood T cell repertoires in COVID-19. Clones were sequenced by immunoSEQ multiplex PCR, and TCRdb holds only the in-frame ones, with some missing. The sample holds about 200,000 clones, about 88% seen once. The specimen sequenced was peripheral blood. All receptors come from a woman aged 40 to 55 with acute or convalescent COVID-19.

As regards this clone: The sample holds other DNA sequences that translate to the same CDR3. The rearrangement links TRBV2 to TRBJ2-2; 7 positions match TRBD1. CDR1 is SNHLY, CDR2 FYNNEI, per germline. J gave up 0 bases and V 7 bases, and 5 bases lay outside the gene matches. The CDR3 has 15 residues. The CDR3 bases are TGTGCCAGCACTGAGGACAGGCCGAACACCGGGGAGCTGTTTTTT. Translation: CASTEDRPNTGELFF.

The chain has TRBV6-1 and TRBJ1-2, with 7 positions matching TRBD1. In germline, CDR1 is MNHNS, CDR2 SASEGT. The ends lost 4 bases at V and 7 bases at J; junction bases unmatched: 15. This CDR3 spans 16 amino acids. CDR3 nucleotides: TGTGCCAGCAGTGTTGCGGGCGAAGGGGGCGCCGCTGGCTACACCTTC. Amino acid sequence: CASSVAGEGGAAGYTF.

The chain couples TRBV2 to TRBJ2-1, with TRBD1 identical over 12 bases. Germline lookup yields CDR1 SNHLY and CDR2 FYNNEI. The CDR3 spans 14 residues. The ends lost 8 bases at V and 9 bases at J; junction bases unmatched: 8. The CDR3 sequence: CASRPGQGAREQFF. CDR3 nucleotides: TGTGCCAGCCGACCGGGACAGGGGGCGCGTGAGCAGTTCTTC.

This clone was recorded only once. The chain recombines TRBV5-1 with TRBJ1-2, with D perhaps TRBD1 (6 bases). Germline V gene data show CDR1 as SGHRS and CDR2 as YFSETQ. The CDR3 has 14 residues. V was shortened by 0 bases and J by 5 bases, with 11 bases between the two germline ends. The CDR3 here is CASSLADRRYGYTF. The CDR3 region has the DNA TGCGCCAGCAGCTTGGCGGACAGAAGGTATGGCTACACCTTC.

This sequence joins TRBV28 and TRBJ1-1, with TRBD1 matching 10 bases. The germline V gene has CDR1 MDHEN and CDR2 SYDVKM. This CDR3 comprises 16 residues. With V trimmed by 6 bases and J by 0 bases, 7 bases remained unmatched. CDR3 region: CASSPPGQGMNTEAFF. CDR3 sequence (DNA): TGTGCCAGCAGCCCTCCGGGACAGGGGATGAACACTGAAGCTTTCTTT.

The V call is TRBV2, the J call TRBJ1-4; 8 bases fit TRBD1. Germline V gene data show CDR1 as SNHLY and CDR2 as FYNNEI. V lost 9 bases, J lost 6 bases, and 6 bases stayed unmatched. The CDR3 runs to 13 residues. In DNA form, the CDR3 reads TGTGCCAGGCAGACAGGGGTGGATGAAAAACTGTTTTTT. Residues: CARQTGVDEKLFF.

V and J are TRBV6-6 and TRBJ2-7; 11 nucleotides line up with TRBD1. The CDR3 runs 14 residues. V lost 5 bases to trimming and J lost 3 bases; unmatched junction nucleotides: 3. In germline, CDR1 is MNHNY, CDR2 SVGAGI (reference sequence). The CDR3 coding sequence is TGTGCCAGCAGTACCGGGACAGGGGGCTACGAGCAGTACGTC. Translating it yields CASSTGTGGYEQYV.

In its sample, this clone was seen once. The genes are TRBV6-5 and TRBJ1-1; possible D gene TRBD1, 6 bases. Germline V gives CDR1 MNHEY, CDR2 SVGAGI. Trimming took off 6 bases at V and 3 bases at J, with 17 bases between the two ends. The CDR3 length is 15 residues. The CDR3, as DNA: TGTGCCAGCAGGACCATGACACAGGGTTACACTGAAGCTTTCTTT. The encoded protein is CASRTMTQGYTEAFF.

This clone was counted a few times. V usage is TRBV11-2 and J usage is TRBJ2-1; TRBD2 might be the D (5 bases). The V end was cut by 6 bases, the J end by 4 bases, with 22 bases between. The CDR3 contains 17 residues. Germline CDR1 SGHAT, CDR2 FQNNGV. Here the CDR3 DNA reads TGTGCCAGCAGTTCCCCCCCGTCGTGGAGCGGTTACAATGAGCAGTTCTTC. Its protein product is CASSSPPSWSGYNEQFF. Full variable domain (remainder filled in from reference TRBV11-2 and TRBJ2-1): EAGVAQSPRYKIIEKRQSVAFWCNPISGHATLYWYQQILGQGPKLLIQFQNNGVVDDSQLPKDRFSAERLKGVDSTLKIQPAKLEDSAVYLCASSSPPSWSGYNEQFFGPGTRLTVL.

The chain carries TRBV21-1 and TRBJ1-6. TRBV21-1 is shown as a pseudogene. The CDR3 loop spans 19 amino acids. As DNA, the CDR3 is TGTGCCAGCAGCAAAGGTGGGGGCCTCGGGGGGAAGAATAATTCACCCCTCCACTTT. Translating gives CASSKGGGLGGKNNSPLHF.